Below, 22 T cell receptor beta chains from the same sample are listed, as sequenced in a study of a mutant IDH1 vaccine in newly diagnosed glioma. This table comes from immunoSEQ multiplex PCR, and its TCRdb copy is limited to in-frame clones, with some not included. The sample shows about 26,000 clones, approximately 87% of them seen only once. These receptors' antigens are unknown. The time point denotes: week 35, safety follow-up. Doses consisted of 300 ug of mutant IDH1 20-mer peptide each, paired with topical imiquimod. Source: PBMCs, taken from a glioma patient whose treatment included an IDH1 peptide vaccine. The receptors originated from a man aged 30 to 45 with glioma.

The chain uses TRBV7-8 and TRBJ2-5, with 12 bases that match TRBD2. Losses at the gene ends were 5 bases for V and 2 bases for J; bases not matched to a gene: 3. Germline V CDR1 and CDR2: SGHVS, FQNEAQ. The CDR3 contains 15 residues. CDR3 protein: CASSTGLAGQETQYF. CDR3 DNA sequence: TGTGCCAGCAGCACTGGACTAGCGGGACAAGAGACCCAGTACTTC.

The chain couples TRBV29-1 to TRBJ2-7, with D possibly TRBD1 on 5 matching bases. This CDR3 has 13 amino acids. The V and J ends lost 4 bases and 0 bases respectively, with 10 bases between them. The germline CDR1 and CDR2 sequences are SQVTM and ANQGSEA. CDR3 in amino acids: CSVALDSSYEQYF. The CDR3 bases are TGCAGCGTTGCCCTCGACAGCTCCTACGAGCAGTACTTC.

This rearrangement joins TRBV5-1 to TRBJ1-4; D perhaps matches TRBD1 (6 bases). This CDR3 has 14 amino acids. The V end lost 0 bases, the J end lost 12 bases, and 15 bases lay between the germline ends. The germline CDR1 and CDR2 sequences are SGHRS and YFSETQ. The CDR3 DNA reads TGCGCCAGCAGCTTGGAGGGGGTCAGTGGAGAACTGTTTTTT. It yields the protein CASSLEGVSGELFF.

There are a few counts of this clone. This CDR3 is CASSIFRTGELFF. DNA of the CDR3: TGTGCCAGTAGTATTTTCAGGACCGGGGAGCTGTTTTTT. The chain joins TRBV19 to TRBJ2-2; D unresolved. Trimming removed 3 bases at V and 5 bases at J, with 7 bases between. CDR3 length equals 13 residues. CDR1 and CDR2 (germline): LNHDA, SQIVND (reference sequence).

The chain carries TRBV15 and TRBJ1-2; 8 nucleotides match TRBD1. This CDR3 contains 16 residues. Germline lookup yields CDR1 LNHNV and CDR2 YYDKDF (reference sequence). J lost 7 bases, V lost 1 base, and 11 bases had no gene match. The CDR3 region is CATSRVKGQGAGGYTF. As DNA, the CDR3 is TGTGCCACCAGCAGAGTAAAGGGGCAGGGGGCTGGTGGCTACACCTTC.

This clone appeared a single time. J is TRBJ2-7 and V is TRBV18, with 9 nucleotides matching TRBD1. Per germline, CDR1 KGHSH and CDR2 LQKENI. Losses at the gene ends were 0 bases for V and 3 bases for J; bases not matched to a gene: 18. This CDR3 contains 20 residues. This CDR3 is CASSPPVASTGTGPLYEQYF. The CDR3 DNA sequence: TGTGCCAGCTCACCACCTGTCGCCTCAACCGGGACAGGGCCCCTCTACGAGCAGTACTTC.

The chain combines TRBV30 with TRBJ1-1; 7 positions match TRBD1. Germline V CDR1 and CDR2: GTSNPN, SVGIG (reference sequence). CDR3 size: 13 residues. V lost 7 bases, J lost 5 bases, and 10 bases stayed unmatched. The CDR3 loop reads CAYQQGLGTEAFF. CDR3 coding DNA: TGTGCCTACCAACAGGGGCTAGGAACTGAAGCTTTCTTT.

The chain has TRBV11-3 and TRBJ2-5; 8 bases agree with TRBD1. Germline-derived CDR1 and CDR2 are SGHNT and YENEEA. V was pared by 5 bases and J by 5 bases, with 4 bases of the junction left unmatched. The CDR3 runs to 13 residues. The CDR3 sequence: CASSPGGLETQYF. In nucleotides, the CDR3 is TGTGCCAGCAGCCCAGGGGGCTTGGAGACCCAGTACTTC.

The chain has TRBV5-6 and TRBJ1-1, with D possibly TRBD1 on 5 matching bases. There are 14 residues in the CDR3. The V gene lost 0 bases and the J gene lost 3 bases, with 9 bases spanning the gap. Germline CDR1 is SGHDT and CDR2 is YYEEEE. The CDR3 bases are TGTGCCAGCAGCTTGGTGGGGGGAGACACTGAAGCTTTCTTT. Residues: CASSLVGGDTEAFF.

The CDR3 sequence: CASSQSWANSPLHF. In nucleotides, the CDR3 is TGCGCCAGCAGTCAATCGTGGGCCAATTCACCCCTCCACTTT. The chain recombines TRBV23-1 with TRBJ1-6; no definite D call. TRBV23-1 is designated an ORF whose function remains uncertain. The V gene lost 0 bases and the J gene lost 7 bases, with 7 bases spanning the gap. This CDR3 has 14 residues.

This chain connects TRBV10-3 to TRBJ2-3; TRBD1 aligns across 10 bases. The CDR3 covers 15 residues. Per the germline V gene, CDR1 is ENHRY and CDR2 is SYGVKD. The V segment lost 4 bases and the J segment 2 bases; nucleotides outside the gene matches: 3. Here the CDR3 reads CAISGGTGDTDTQYF. In DNA form, the CDR3 reads TGTGCCATCAGTGGCGGGACAGGGGACACAGATACGCAGTATTTT.

This clone turned up a few times. The chain links TRBV14 to TRBJ2-2; 8 bases match TRBD2. Germline lookup yields CDR1 SGHDN and CDR2 FVKESK. The CDR3 is made up of 15 amino acids. Trimming cost V 1 base and J 7 bases; bases outside gene matches: 5. CDR3 region: CASSQAGGAIGELFF. For the CDR3, the DNA is TGTGCCAGCAGCCAAGCGGGAGGGGCGATCGGGGAGCTGTTTTTT.

The V call is TRBV5-1, the J call TRBJ2-7, with 8 bases aligning to TRBD1. Germline CDR1 is SGHRS and CDR2 is YFSETQ. The J segment lost 0 bases and the V segment lost 2 bases, leaving 13 bases of the junction unmatched. This CDR3 comprises 18 residues. The CDR3 coding sequence is TGCGCCAGCAGCTTCGTAGCCGGCCCGGGACAGGCCTCCTACGAGCAGTACTTC. This gives the protein CASSFVAGPGQASYEQYF.

The chain is built from TRBV2 and TRBJ1-1; D might be TRBD1 (6 bases). The CDR3 sequence is 13 residues long. Germline V lookup: CDR1 SNHLY, CDR2 FYNNEI. Trimming took off 7 bases at V and 3 bases at J, with 12 bases between the two ends. The CDR3 coding sequence is TGTGCCAGCATACAGGGATATGACACTGAAGCTTTCTTT. Its translation: CASIQGYDTEAFF. Full variable domain (missing parts from reference TRBV2 and TRBJ1-1): EPEVTQTPSHQVTQMGQEVILRCVPISNHLYFYWYRQILGQKVEFLVSFYNNEISEKSEIFDDQFSVERPDGSNFTLKIRSTKLEDSAMYFCASIQGYDTEAFFGQGTRLTVV.

The V gene is TRBV15, the J gene TRBJ1-1; 8 nucleotides match TRBD1. This CDR3 contains 17 residues. Trimming cost V 3 bases and J 1 base; bases outside gene matches: 10. Germline values: CDR1 LNHNV, CDR2 YYDKDF (reference sequence). CDR3 region: CATSRDPGTGTNTEAFF. The CDR3 coding sequence is TGTGCCACCAGCAGGGACCCCGGGACAGGAACGAACACTGAAGCTTTCTTT.

This clone was counted once. The rearrangement joins TRBV6-6 to TRBJ2-7, with 8 bases aligning to TRBD1. The CDR3 runs to 14 residues. The V gene end was trimmed by 2 bases and the J gene end by 3 bases; junction bases not matched to a gene: 3. CDR1 is MNHNY, CDR2 SVGAGI, per germline (reference sequence). The DNA for the CDR3 is TGTGCCAGCAGTTACGGACAGGGAGGCTACGAGCAGTACTTC. Translating it yields CASSYGQGGYEQYF.

The chain links TRBV7-9 to TRBJ2-2; possibly TRBD1 or TRBD2 for D (5 bases each). V was cut by 5 bases and J by 7 bases, with 20 bases left in between. The germline gives CDR1 SEHNR, CDR2 FQNEAQ (reference sequence). The CDR3 sequence is 16 residues long. CDR3 residues: CASSSEGPGTLGELFF. The CDR3 DNA sequence: TGTGCCAGCAGCAGCGAGGGGCCCGGGACCCTCGGGGAGCTGTTTTTT.

This chain uses TRBV5-6 with TRBJ2-1; the match to TRBD2 covers 7 bases. Trimming cost V 4 bases and J 8 bases; bases outside gene matches: 3. Germline V CDR1 and CDR2: SGHDT, YYEEEE. This CDR3 has 12 residues. The CDR3 sequence is CASSRTSHEQFF. The CDR3 DNA reads TGTGCCAGCAGCCGGACTAGTCATGAGCAGTTCTTC.

V gene TRBV27 combines with J gene TRBJ1-2; D is unclear. The length of the CDR3 is 14 residues. Germline V CDR1 and CDR2: MNHEY, SMNVEV (reference sequence). Trimming removed 5 bases from V and 0 bases from J, with 10 bases in between. CDR3 nucleotide sequence: TGTGCCAGCAGTCTTAGACAAACTAACTATGGCTACACCTTC. It is translated as CASSLRQTNYGYTF.

Only a few counts were recorded for this clone. The chain uses TRBV2 and TRBJ1-1; 9 positions match TRBD1. CDR3 length: 14 amino acids. The J segment lost 4 bases and the V segment lost 8 bases, leaving 8 bases of the junction unmatched. Germline CDR1 is SNHLY and CDR2 is FYNNEI. CDR3 residues: CASSNRGPATEAFF. The CDR3 DNA sequence: TGTGCCAGCTCTAACAGGGGGCCGGCCACTGAAGCTTTCTTT. The entire variable domain, with the rest obtained from reference TRBV2 and TRBJ1-1, is as follows: EPEVTQTPSHQVTQMGQEVILRCVPISNHLYFYWYRQILGQKVEFLVSFYNNEISEKSEIFDDQFSVERPDGSNFTLKIRSTKLEDSAMYFCASSNRGPATEAFFGQGTRLTVV.

The rearrangement links TRBV6-5 to TRBJ2-5, with TRBD1 matching 8 bases. Trimming removed 6 bases from V and 2 bases from J; junction bases left unmatched: 8. This CDR3 spans 15 amino acids. Germline loops: CDR1 MNHEY, CDR2 SVGAGI. In nucleotides, the CDR3 is TGTGCCAGCAGACAGGGGGACAGCGTTCAAGAGACCCAGTACTTC. It is translated as CASRQGDSVQETQYF.

This rearrangement joins TRBV2 to TRBJ2-1; 8 bases are a match to TRBD1. There are 15 residues in the CDR3. Trimming removed 4 bases from V and 2 bases from J; junction bases left unmatched: 4. Per germline, CDR1 SNHLY and CDR2 FYNNEI. The CDR3 here is CASSADRVPYNEQFF. Here the CDR3 DNA reads TGTGCCAGCAGTGCGGACAGGGTCCCCTACAATGAGCAGTTCTTC.